This TCR beta chain was obtained from a study of cytomegalovirus exposure and HLA in healthy donors. Whole-study context: From donors who were HLA-typed, an early data release held 81 million or so unique TCRs.

The PCR was carried out with 60 Vbeta primers and 13 Jbeta primers. Libraries were prepared by immunoSEQ multiplex PCR; TCRdb keeps only in-frame clonotypes and omits some of them. The table for this sample gives fewer than 95,000 clones. For this clone: Its antigen is not identified.

Overall study results and limits: Usually a TCR sequence was rare, but some public TCRs were found in many donors. Accounts indicate the classifier identified cytomegalovirus status with strong specificity and sensitivity.

V was shortened by 5 bases and J by 0 bases, with 12 bases between the two germline ends. Germline V gene sequence: CDR1 SEHNR, CDR2 FQNEAQ (reference sequence). The CDR3 totals 15 residues. This TCR derives from a woman aged 40 to 49 in good health and CMV-seropositive. Sequencing was done on a sample of PBMCs. The rearrangement uses TRBV7-9 and TRBJ2-3, with a tentative D call TRBD2 (6 bases). The CDR3 reads CASSPPSASTDTQYF. The CDR3 nucleotides read TGTGCCAGCAGCCCCCCTAGCGCTAGCACAGATACGCAGTATTTT.